The rows below give T cell receptor beta chains drawn from one sample of a study of T cells in Graves' hyperthyroidism and ophthalmopathy. TCRdb re-derived calls from the multiplex PCR reads in MiXCR, one entry per CDR3 protein. The table records about 410,000 distinct CDR3 sequences, about 15% of them present only once. The sample was blood. The source of these receptors is a man aged 18 to 35 with Graves' ophthalmopathy. Both conserved end residues are trimmed from each CDR3.

>11|TRBV6-1
ASTLDRGGGYT
>12|TRBV2
ASSGTGANYGYT
>13|TRBV7-2
ASSPWTSGAYEQY
>13|TRBV20-1
SASILAGVVNEQF
>11|TRBV12-3/TRBV12-4
ASSQGTADTQY
>10|TRBV11-2
ASSYITDTQY
>12|TRBV7-8
ASSLGTSNYGYT
>15|TRBV15
ATSRDLIPTSTDTQY
>14|TRBV29-1
SVERWSRDRDPEAF
>13|TRBV4-1
ASSQDSRGAYEQY
>8|TRBV5-1
AGRNQPQH
>12|TRBV20-1
SATWGSWNQPQH
>11|TRBV7-8
ASSSRGAGELV
>10|TRBV2
ASSEVSGGLY
>13|TRBV7-2
ASSITRDRGDEQY
>13|TRBV6-2/TRBV6-3
ASSLSGGGVNEQF
>14|TRBV5-4
ASSLAGTPNTGELF
>13|TRBV7-2
ASSLLDRGRRGYT
>13|TRBV7-9
ASSPTGGGGETQY
>12|TRBV27
ASSSLPGNYGYT
>14|TRBV5-1
ASSLGQGAMIYEQY
>15|TRBV12-3/TRBV12-4
ASSPQVERGGRETQY
>12|TRBV29-1
SVEAGARADTQY